This T cell receptor (beta chain) was identified during a study of regulatory T cells in long-lasting Graves disease. Whole-study results and caveats: With 2,500 to 3,500 shared public clonotypes, persistent patients exceeded new patients, who shared roughly 920.

As for time point: persistent/refractory GD, antithyroid drugs over 5 years with positive TRAb. Researchers made the TCR library from RNA that was extracted from PBMCs. Around 9 milliliters of peripheral blood were drawn into EDTA tubes. Unmatched junction bases numbered 8, after V lost 6 bases and J lost 5 bases. Germline V gene lookup returns CDR1 MNHEY and CDR2 SVGEGT. The CDR3 has 15 residues. Construction of the TCR beta libraries employed iRepertoire HTBI primers in conjunction with Arm-PCR of CDR3 regions. Authors' methods: Under 75 TRBV and roughly 15 TRBJ segments were identified across samples. TCRdb re-called the multiplex PCR reads through MiXCR, storing one row per CDR3 protein. Here the V and J calls rest on TCRdb's processing, not on the authors' analysis. The table lists more than 350,000 distinct CDR3 sequences, around 23% of them singletons. This clonotype was counted ten times or more. Its antigen is as yet unknown.

This rearrangement joins TRBV6-2 or TRBV6-3 to TRBJ2-5; 11 nucleotides align to TRBD1. Here the sequenced sample was peripheral blood mononuclear cells (PBMCs), taken when the disease was refractory, from a patient treated with antithyroid drugs. This TCR came from a female donor with Graves disease. CDR3: CASRPWTGGVETQYF. CDR3 sequence (DNA): TGTGCCAGCAGACCTTGGACAGGGGGCGTCGAGACCCAGTACTTC.